The 24 T cell receptor beta chains reported below all come from one sample, sequenced in a study of Tregs in tolerant kidney transplant recipients. TCRdb's copy holds only in-frame clones and misses some; the assay was immunoSEQ multiplex PCR. The sample includes around 230,000 clones, around 81% of them seen just once. The source material was CD4+ T cells from blood. These TCRs come from a human donor in good health.

This chain uses TRBV7-9 with TRBJ1-1; D not resolved. V was pared by 5 bases and J by 1 base, with 8 bases between. The CDR3 loop spans 13 amino acids. The V gene's germline CDR1 is SEHNR and CDR2 FQNEAQ (reference sequence). CDR3 coding DNA: TGTGCCAGCAGCGCCCTGAAGAACACTGAAGCTTTCTTT. Translated, it gives CASSALKNTEAFF.

The chain joins TRBV6-5 to TRBJ2-7, with TRBD2 identical over 8 bases. Per germline, CDR1 MNHEY and CDR2 SVGAGI. There are 16 residues in the CDR3. Trimming at V came to 0 bases and at J to 2 bases, leaving 6 bases not matched to a gene. The CDR3 protein is CASSYSTSGQTYEQYF. CDR3 sequence (DNA): TGTGCCAGCAGTTACTCTACTAGCGGACAAACCTACGAGCAGTACTTC.

The chain couples TRBV10-1 to TRBJ2-5; TRBD2 aligns across 15 bases. Germline assignment: CDR1 WNHNN and CDR2 SYGVQD (reference sequence). V lost 2 bases, J lost 1 base, and 2 bases stayed unmatched. The CDR3 spans 17 residues. The CDR3 nucleotides read TGCGCCAGCAGTGAGCCGGGACTAGCGGGGGGCCAAGAGACCCAGTACTTC. Its translation is CASSEPGLAGGQETQYF.

The chain is built from TRBV2 and TRBJ2-1; TRBD1 agrees at 7 bases. The CDR3 length is 13 residues. V shed 4 bases and J 8 bases; nucleotides not matched to a gene: 5. The germline V gene encodes CDR1 SNHLY and CDR2 FYNNEI. The CDR3 nucleotides read TGTGCCAGCAGTGTTGAGGGGGCCCATGAGCAGTTCTTC. Its translation is CASSVEGAHEQFF.

The chain links TRBV30 to TRBJ2-6; D gene uncertain. The germline CDR1 and CDR2 sequences are GTSNPN and SVGIG (reference sequence). Trimming stripped 1 base from V and 0 bases from J, with 22 bases between. This CDR3 has 20 residues. CDR3 DNA: TGTGCCTGGAGTGGCCCCGGATCTCTTTACCCTGCCTCTGGGGCCAACGTCCTGACTTTC. Its protein is CAWSGPGSLYPASGANVLTF. Based on the CDR3 plus reference TRBV30 and TRBJ2-6, the full variable domain is SQTIHQWPATLVQPVGSPLSLECTVEGTSNPNLYWYRQAAGRGLQLLFYSVGIGQISSEVPQNLSASRPQDRQFILSSKKLLLSDSGFYLCAWSGPGSLYPASGANVLTFGAGSRLTVL.

The chain couples TRBV5-4 to TRBJ1-2; TRBD1 might be the D (5 bases). The length of the CDR3 is 14 residues. Germline values: CDR1 SGHNT, CDR2 YYREEE (reference sequence). The V gene lost 2 bases and the J gene lost 2 bases, with 10 bases spanning the gap. The CDR3 nucleotides are TGTGCCAGCAGCTTAGGGGCCCCGAACTATGGCTACACCTTC. This encodes CASSLGAPNYGYTF.

The chain joins TRBV2 to TRBJ1-3; the D is unclear. The germline CDR1 and CDR2 sequences are SNHLY and FYNNEI. This CDR3 has 11 residues. V lost 4 bases to trimming and J lost 7 bases, with 5 bases between them. CDR3 loop: CASSGKNTIYF. The CDR3 DNA sequence: TGTGCCAGCAGTGGGAAGAACACCATATATTTT.

The rearrangement links TRBV7-9 to TRBJ2-7; 8 nucleotides match TRBD2. The germline gives CDR1 SEHNR, CDR2 FQNEAQ (reference sequence). Germline trimming cut 1 base from V and 3 bases from J; bases unmatched to any gene: 2. The CDR3 is 14 amino acids. DNA for the CDR3: TGTGCCAGCAGCTTAGGGACTAGCATCTACGAGCAGTACTTC. It specifies CASSLGTSIYEQYF.

The genes are TRBV5-4 and TRBJ2-1; TRBD2 matches 7 bases. CDR1 is SGHNT and CDR2 is YYREEE in the germline V gene (reference sequence). V shed 0 bases and J 2 bases; nucleotides not matched to a gene: 5. The CDR3 sequence is 16 residues long. The CDR3: CASSLVRGLAYNEQFF. The CDR3 coding sequence is TGTGCCAGCAGCTTGGTTAGAGGACTAGCCTACAATGAGCAGTTCTTC.

The J gene is TRBJ1-5, the V gene TRBV29-1; D is possibly TRBD1 (6 bases). CDR1 SQVTM and CDR2 ANQGSEA come from the germline V gene. V lost 7 bases and J 12 bases, leaving 16 bases between the germline ends. The CDR3 is 11 residues long. The CDR3 spells CSGATGRVQHF. In nucleotides, the CDR3 is TGCAGCGGGGCGACAGGTAGGGTCCAGCATTTT.

V gene TRBV5-8 combines with J gene TRBJ1-2, with 11 bases lining up with TRBD1. Trimming removed 3 bases from V and 7 bases from J; junction bases left unmatched: 14. This CDR3 has 17 residues. Looked up from germline, CDR1 is SGHTS and CDR2 is YDEGEE. Here the CDR3 DNA reads TGTGCCAGCAGCTCCCAGGACAGGGGGCGCTTCTCTGGTGGCTACACCTTC. This sequence encodes CASSSQDRGRFSGGYTF. The full variable domain, in which reference TRBV5-8 and TRBJ1-2 provide the parts outside the CDR3, is EAGVTQSPTHLIKTRGQQATLRCSPISGHTSVYWYQQALGLGLQFLLWYDEGEERNRGNFPPRFSGRQFPNYSSELNVNALELEDSALYLCASSSQDRGRFSGGYTFGSGTRLTVV.

V gene TRBV18 combines with J gene TRBJ1-2; 8 bases line up with TRBD1. Trimming took 3 bases from V and 6 from J; bases not matched to a gene: 9. This CDR3 region has 15 residues. Germline V gene sequence: CDR1 KGHSH, CDR2 LQKENI. Here the CDR3 DNA reads TGTGCCAGCTCACCCGTCGACAGGGGCCTGCATGGCTACACCTTC. It yields the protein CASSPVDRGLHGYTF.

V gene TRBV11-2 combines with J gene TRBJ2-1; D might be TRBD2 (5 bases). With 5 bases removed from V and 5 bases from J, the gap between germline ends came to 13 bases. The germline gives CDR1 SGHAT, CDR2 FQNNGV. The CDR3 sequence is 14 residues long. The CDR3 region has the DNA TGTGCCAGCAGCGCCATTCCGGGAAACAATGAGCAGTTCTTC. Its protein product is CASSAIPGNNEQFF.

The genes are TRBV2 and TRBJ2-3; no clear D. Germline V lookup: CDR1 SNHLY, CDR2 FYNNEI. The CDR3 length is 14 residues. Trimming cost V 6 bases and J 2 bases, with 12 bases left between them. CDR3 nucleotide sequence: TGTGCCAGCAGCTCGTCGGTGAACACAGATACGCAGTATTTT. Amino acids: CASSSSVNTDTQYF.

The chain couples TRBV5-1 to TRBJ2-7; D is undetermined. Germline CDR1 SGHRS, CDR2 YFSETQ. Trimming took 0 bases from V and 3 from J, leaving 13 bases between them. CDR3 length: 15 amino acids. As DNA, the CDR3 is TGCGCCAGCAGCTTGGTTGTAGGGCCCTACTACGAGCAGTACTTC. Translating it yields CASSLVVGPYYEQYF.

The genes are TRBV5-1 and TRBJ1-1; 9 bases line up with TRBD1. J lost 4 bases, V lost 5 bases, and 6 bases had no gene match. This CDR3 has 14 amino acids. Germline CDR1 is SGHRS and CDR2 is YFSETQ. In DNA form, the CDR3 reads TGCGCCAGCAGATTAATGACAGGGGGCACTGAAGCTTTCTTT. Protein product: CASRLMTGGTEAFF.

The V call is TRBV19, the J call TRBJ1-1; 10 nucleotides align to TRBD1. Germline V CDR1 and CDR2: LNHDA, SQIVND (reference sequence). The CDR3 contains 14 residues. V gave up 5 bases and J gave up 5 bases; unmatched junction bases: 5. This CDR3 reads CASSWDRGVTEAFF. CDR3 in DNA: TGTGCCAGTAGTTGGGACAGGGGTGTGACTGAAGCTTTCTTT.

This chain connects TRBV4-1 to TRBJ1-2; TRBD1 agrees at 9 bases. The J segment lost 8 bases and the V segment lost 2 bases, leaving 9 bases of the junction unmatched. This CDR3 is 15 amino acids long. Germline loops: CDR1 MGHRA, CDR2 YSYEKL. CDR3 residues: CASSQLRTGEEGYTF. In DNA, the CDR3 is TGCGCCAGCAGCCAATTGCGGACAGGGGAAGAAGGCTACACCTTC.

The chain joins TRBV6-1 to TRBJ1-4, with 8 bases identical to TRBD1. The CDR3 has 17 amino acids. Per the germline V gene, CDR1 is MNHNS and CDR2 is SASEGT. V lost 4 bases to trimming and J lost 3 bases; unmatched junction nucleotides: 10. As DNA, the CDR3 is TGTGCCAGCAGTGGAGGTTCAGGGGGCGAAGCTAATGAAAAACTGTTTTTT. It codes for CASSGGSGGEANEKLFF.

V and J are TRBV4-2 and TRBJ2-7; 12 bases line up with TRBD2. V lost 1 base to trimming and J lost 3 bases; unmatched junction nucleotides: 4. This CDR3 region has 16 residues. CDR1 is LGHNA, CDR2 YNFKEQ, per germline. Here the CDR3 DNA reads TGTGCCAGCAGCCAAGGGGAACTAGCGGGGGGCTACGAGCAGTACTTC. Translated: CASSQGELAGGYEQYF.

CDR3 protein: CASSPVWGAYTDTQYF. The CDR3 region has the DNA TGTGCCAGCAGTCCTGTATGGGGGGCATACACAGATACGCAGTATTTT. J is TRBJ2-3 and V is TRBV27; D may be TRBD1 or TRBD2 (6 bases each). The V end lost 5 bases, the J end lost 2 bases, and 17 bases lay between the germline ends. This CDR3 contains 16 residues. Per germline, CDR1 MNHEY and CDR2 SMNVEV (reference sequence).

The chain couples TRBV5-6 to TRBJ2-7; 8 bases are a match to TRBD1. The V segment lost 4 bases and the J segment 0 bases; nucleotides outside the gene matches: 18. CDR3 length: 19 amino acids. CDR1 is SGHDT, CDR2 YYEEEE, per germline. The CDR3 DNA reads TGTGCCAGCAGCACTCCCCTGCCGACCCGGACAGGGTTCTCCTACGAGCAGTACTTC. Its protein is CASSTPLPTRTGFSYEQYF.

This sequence joins TRBV18 and TRBJ2-3, with D uncertain. Germline CDR1 is KGHSH and CDR2 is LQKENI. The CDR3 sequence is 14 residues long. V shed 6 bases and J shed 4 bases, with 14 bases lying between them. The DNA of the CDR3 is TGTGCCAGCTCCCCTAGGACCGGTTCAGATACGCAGTATTTT. Translated, it gives CASSPRTGSDTQYF.

J is TRBJ1-2 and V is TRBV5-6, with D possibly matching TRBD1 (5 bases). The germline CDR1 and CDR2 sequences are SGHDT and YYEEEE. The length of the CDR3 is 13 residues. Trimming removed 5 bases at V and 8 bases at J, with 16 bases between. CDR3: CASSIQGIEGYTF. The CDR3 DNA follows: TGTGCCAGCAGTATCCAGGGAATTGAAGGCTACACCTTC.